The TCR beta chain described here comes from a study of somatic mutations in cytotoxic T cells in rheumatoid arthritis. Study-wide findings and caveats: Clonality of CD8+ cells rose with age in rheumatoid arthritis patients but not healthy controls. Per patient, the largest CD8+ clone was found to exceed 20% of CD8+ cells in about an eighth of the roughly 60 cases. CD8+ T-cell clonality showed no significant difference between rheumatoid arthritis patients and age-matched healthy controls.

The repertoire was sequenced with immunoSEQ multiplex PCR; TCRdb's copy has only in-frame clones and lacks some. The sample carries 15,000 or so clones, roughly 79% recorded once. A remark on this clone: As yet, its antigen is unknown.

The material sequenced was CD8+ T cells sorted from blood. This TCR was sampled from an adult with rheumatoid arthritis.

CDR3 DNA sequence: TGTGCCAGCAGTCTCACGACAGGAGGAGGGCAGTACTTC. It translates to CASSLTTGGGQYF. The chain recombines TRBV28 with TRBJ2-7; the D gene is possibly TRBD1 (6 bases). This CDR3 spans 13 amino acids. Germline lookup yields CDR1 MDHEN and CDR2 SYDVKM. Trimming took off 5 bases at V and 9 bases at J, with 17 bases between the two ends.